What follows describes a single T cell receptor beta chain. Its antigen is not identified. Primers: 60 Vbeta forward and 13 Jbeta reverse. Produced via immunoSEQ multiplex PCR; TCRdb's table is partial and in-frame only. Among about 130,000 clones listed, around 80% were seen once. CDR3 length equals 14 residues. The germline V and J ends were trimmed by 5 bases and 4 bases, with 11 bases remaining between them. Germline CDR1 reads SGHTA; CDR2 reads FQGTGA. This entry belongs to a study of cytomegalovirus exposure and HLA in healthy donors. Study-wide background: Out of 398 genotyped donors, about 80% belonged to the Caucasian-associated ancestry cluster.

General study points: Generally TCR sequences proved uncommon, though certain public TCRs appeared in numerous donors. Donor immune exposure was known only as CMV serostatus.

The chain carries TRBV7-3 and TRBJ2-2, with no clear D. Sequences were obtained from PBMCs. The sequence came from a woman aged 50 to 65 in good health and CMV-seronegative. The chain's CDR3 is CASSPSIATGELFF. CDR3 DNA sequence: TGTGCCAGCAGCCCCTCTATAGCCACCGGGGAGCTGTTTTTT.